This T cell receptor beta chain was documented in a study of beta chain features in type 1 diabetes (dated by TCRdb to 2017 to 2018). With respect to the entire study: Patients and healthy donors did not differ in mean age, gender distribution, total cell number or subset yield. A total of some 100,000,000 sorted cells were examined across all samples, and a strong correlation was observed between cell number per subset and RNA yield. In the study, TCRB repertoires of sorted circulating CD4+ T cell subsets from recently diagnosed type 1 diabetes patients were compared with those of matched healthy donors. Regulatory and stem cell-like memory subsets were obtained from only 8 patients and roughly eight healthy donors, while naive and central memory subsets were obtained from all 30 or so donors. Study-wide conclusions, independent of this receptor: Because small numbers of individuals were included in the HLA sub-analyses, any influence of HLA type on TCRB rearrangement was left unresolved. The naive, central memory and regulatory TCRB repertoires appeared to resemble one another more closely among patients than among healthy donors. Shorter templates might be favored by PCR, yet because patient and control samples were amplified and corrected together, any such skew would affect both groups equally. Because cDNA was sequenced instead of genomic DNA, highly expressing activated cells could be over-represented, though the groups showed no difference in activation or CD3 levels. Patients with type 1 diabetes made fewer insertions and deleted more nucleotides at VDJ recombination sites, implying thymic rearrangement abnormalities. Type 1 diabetes patients showed a moderate but significant shortening of TCRB CDR3 length in all four CD4+ subsets.

V sheds 2 bases and J sheds 5 bases, leaving 16 bases between their ends. The CDR3, from cysteine to phenylalanine, totals 15 residues. Just the 45-base CDR3 DNA is kept, in frame starting at base 1. CDR1 and CDR2 are drawn from the germline V gene: SGDLS, YYNGEE. Each donor gave one peripheral blood draw, averaging about 120 mL, which was collected into heparinised tubes. Using a panel that included CD45RO, CCR7, CD25, CD127, CD95 and CD27, naive, central memory, regulatory and stem cell-like memory CD4+ T cells were sorted on a BD FACSAria II. Every sorted population had a purity above 98%. PBMCs were separated immediately by Lymphoprep density gradient centrifugation and were stained directly, without being cultured. So that batch effects would be minimized, each experiment stained and sorted samples in pairs, pairing one healthy donor with one patient. To note about this clone: Its antigen is unknown. Base qualities are missing; no much larger clone stands one base away.

The entire amount of isolated RNA was reverse transcribed using the High Capacity cDNA Reverse Transcription Kit, so the sequenced TCRB transcripts were expressed ones. For stem cell-like memory T cell samples, survey-depth immunoSEQ sequencing was used, averaging about 940,000 total reads per sample. After sorted cells were lysed in RLT buffer, RNA was extracted with DNase-treated RNeasy Micro or Mini kits, with the choice depending on cell number. To prevent cross-contamination, every cell subset was processed on its own, while patient and healthy donor samples were processed together. The immunoSEQ multiplex PCR was used to amplify TCRB sequences from cDNA, generating 87-bp fragments that spanned the CDR3 region. Sequencing of the amplicons was done on the Illumina HiSeq platform. As for the original processing: PCR bias was corrected computationally using synthetic template baselines, and reads within Hamming distance 2 were collapsed, with unmergeable singletons discarded. Reads were aligned against IMGT so that V, D and J genes, CDR3 length and insertions or deletions at six rearrangement sites could be assigned. Clonotype counts were normalized to sorted cell number within each subset before computing true diversity and Gini coefficients with the tcR R package. The overlap coefficient, calculated on TCRB nucleotide sequences, was used to measure repertoire sharing. Imported from immuneACCESS, the table was reduced by TCRdb to in-frame sequences with V and J called. These copies leave out some clones; in studies compared against another copy, an unresolved V gene accounts for under half, and the cause of the remainder is not known. V, J and clone size are taken as reported in that table, and D and trimming were inferred from the DNA itself. This sample lists 13,000 to 15,000 clones; approximately 68% were detected once. The top ten constitute 0.57% of the sample.

The source is a woman younger than 30 with type 1 diabetes. The sequence joins TRBV9 to TRBJ2-5; TRBD2 is a weak D gene call, 6 bases matching. Sample: stem cell memory CD4+ T cells from blood. Read against the paper, the sample's cell subset or site label means: stem cell-like memory CD4+ T cells. The CDR3 protein is CASSVRDAGWETQYF. In nucleotide form, the sequence is TGTGCCAGCAGCGTTCGAGACGCGGGATGGGAGACCCAGTACTTC.